This T cell receptor (beta chain) is drawn from a study of cytomegalovirus exposure and HLA in healthy donors. Study outcomes and limitations: Presence/absence analyses took donor sequencing depth as roughly uniform. In a later analysis, TCR beta V- and J-gene trimming was associated with a missense DCLRE1C variant.

V dropped 4 bases and J dropped 1 base, with 17 bases sitting between them. The germline V gene encodes CDR1 MNHEY and CDR2 SMNVEV (reference sequence). This CDR3 contains 17 residues. Comments on this clone: Antigen: not known.

With 60 Vbeta and 13 Jbeta primers, the PCR was carried out. Original analysis: About 11 million of about 88 million unique TCR beta chains were shared, per a later count. Clones were read by immunoSEQ multiplex PCR, and TCRdb kept only the in-frame ones, dropping some. V and J calls and clone size follow that table, whereas D and trimming were derived from the DNA. Among around 150,000 clones listed, around four fifths were seen once. Sequenced: PBMCs. The V call is TRBV27, the J call TRBJ2-4, with D possibly TRBD2 on 6 matching bases. The sequence came from a man in his forties or fifties in good health and CMV-seropositive. Written as DNA, the CDR3 is TGTGCCAGCAGTTCCCCCTTGGGGGGAATGGCCAAAAACATTCAGTACTTC. Translating it yields CASSSPLGGMAKNIQYF.